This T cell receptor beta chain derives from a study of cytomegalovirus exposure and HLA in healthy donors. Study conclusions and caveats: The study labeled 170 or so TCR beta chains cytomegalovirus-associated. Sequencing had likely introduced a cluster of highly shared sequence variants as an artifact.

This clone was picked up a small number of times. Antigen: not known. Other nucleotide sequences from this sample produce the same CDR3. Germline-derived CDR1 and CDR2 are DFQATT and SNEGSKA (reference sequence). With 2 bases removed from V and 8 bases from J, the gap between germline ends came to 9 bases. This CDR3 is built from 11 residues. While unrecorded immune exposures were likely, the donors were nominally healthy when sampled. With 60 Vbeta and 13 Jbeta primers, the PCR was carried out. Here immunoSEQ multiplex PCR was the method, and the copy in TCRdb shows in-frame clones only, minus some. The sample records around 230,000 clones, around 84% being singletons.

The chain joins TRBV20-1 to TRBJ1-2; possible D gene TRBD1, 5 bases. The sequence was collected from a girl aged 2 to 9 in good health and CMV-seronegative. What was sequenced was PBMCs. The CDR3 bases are TGCAGTGCTAGACAGGGTGGCGGCTACACCTTC. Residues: CSARQGGGYTF.